Here is one T cell receptor (beta chain) with its context. The protocol was immunoSEQ multiplex PCR, while the TCRdb copy is restricted to in-frame clones and leaves out a portion. The data show some 14,000 clones, 65% to 80% seen once. The data belong to a study of T cell repertoires in ileal Crohn's disease. Germline V gene sequence: CDR1 SGHRS, CDR2 YFSETQ. CDR3 length: 19 residues. V lost 0 bases to trimming and J lost 0 bases; unmatched junction nucleotides: 8. Sample time point: inflamed ileum from the surgical specimen. Sample: ileal tissue. This TCR derives from an adult with Crohn's disease. This rearrangement joins TRBV5-1 to TRBJ2-3, with 12 bases aligning to TRBD2. As DNA, the CDR3 is TGCGCCAGCAGCTTGGCGAGGACTAGCGGGGATACTAGCACAGATACGCAGTATTTT. Protein sequence: CASSLARTSGDTSTDTQYF.